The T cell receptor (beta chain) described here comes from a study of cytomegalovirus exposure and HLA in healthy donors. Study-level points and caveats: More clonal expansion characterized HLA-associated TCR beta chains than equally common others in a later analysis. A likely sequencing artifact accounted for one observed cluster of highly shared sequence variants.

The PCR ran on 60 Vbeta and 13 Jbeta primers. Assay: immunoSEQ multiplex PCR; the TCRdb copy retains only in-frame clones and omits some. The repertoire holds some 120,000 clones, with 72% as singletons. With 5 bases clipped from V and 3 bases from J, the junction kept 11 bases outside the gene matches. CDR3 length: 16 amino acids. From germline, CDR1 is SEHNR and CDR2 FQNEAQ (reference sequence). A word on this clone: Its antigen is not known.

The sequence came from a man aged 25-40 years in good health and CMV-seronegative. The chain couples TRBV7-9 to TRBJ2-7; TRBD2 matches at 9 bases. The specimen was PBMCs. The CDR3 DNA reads TGTGCCAGCAGCGCACGCGGGGGGGGCAGTCACTACGAGCAGTACTTC. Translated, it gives CASSARGGGSHYEQYF.